This TCR beta chain was found in a study of monozygotic twins with inflammatory bowel disease. Blood was collected, roughly 2.7 ml per donor. A template switching step added UMIs, each with a 6-nucleotide sample barcode. TCRdb reanalyzed the 5' RACE reads and collapses them to one entry per CDR3 protein, without DNA. The data show hundreds of thousands of distinct CDR3 sequences, and the top ten clones hold about 2.4%. CDR3 length: 12 residues. From germline, CDR1 is DFQATT and CDR2 SNEGSKA (reference sequence). This TCR was recovered from a human donor with ulcerative colitis or Crohn's disease, or a healthy co-twin of an affected twin (not recorded which). The sample comprised blood. The V gene is TRBV20-1, the J gene TRBJ2-7. CDR3: CSAERAGYEQYF.